This T cell receptor (beta chain) was captured by sequencing in a study of blood T cell repertoires in COVID-19. Study details: Donors in the United States, Italy and Spain gave samples during acute or convalescent COVID-19. Sample material is recorded as cDNA or gDNA derived from T cells, B-cell-depleted T cells, or PBMCs.

This CDR3 is 23 amino acids long. The V gene end was trimmed by 2 bases and the J gene end by 2 bases; junction bases not matched to a gene: 21. The germline V gene has CDR1 LGHDT and CDR2 YNNKEL (reference sequence). Authors' methods: Counts of nucleated cells, estimated from reference gene primer amplification, were obtained. Generated by immunoSEQ multiplex PCR, the TCRdb table keeps only in-frame clones and is missing some. The V and J calls and the clone size are those of that table, but D and trimming were determined from the DNA. The sample records around 18,000 clones, 85% to 90% being singletons.

Sequencing used peripheral blood. The sequence came from a man aged 55 to 69 with active COVID-19. The J gene is TRBJ2-6, the V gene TRBV3-1 (or the pseudogene TRBV3-2); TRBD2 matches at 10 bases. CDR3 residues: CASSQSMGARGALAGPGANVLTF. Here the CDR3 DNA reads TGTGCCAGCAGCCAATCAATGGGAGCCCGAGGGGCACTAGCGGGGCCTGGGGCCAACGTCCTGACTTTC.